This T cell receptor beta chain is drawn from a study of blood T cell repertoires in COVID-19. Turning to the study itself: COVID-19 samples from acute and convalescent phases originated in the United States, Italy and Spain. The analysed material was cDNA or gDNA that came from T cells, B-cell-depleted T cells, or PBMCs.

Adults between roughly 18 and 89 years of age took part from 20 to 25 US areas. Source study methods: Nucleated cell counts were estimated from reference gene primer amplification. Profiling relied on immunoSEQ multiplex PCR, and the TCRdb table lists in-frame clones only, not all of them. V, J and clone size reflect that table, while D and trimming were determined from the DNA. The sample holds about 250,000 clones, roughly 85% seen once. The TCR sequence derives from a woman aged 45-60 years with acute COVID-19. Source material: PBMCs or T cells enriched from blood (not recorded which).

The CDR3 DNA reads TGTGCTGGGGCGGGGGCTCTTATCACTGAAGCTTTCTTT. It codes for CAGAGALITEAFF. The chain is built from TRBV12-5 and TRBJ1-1; D perhaps matches TRBD1 (6 bases). The CDR3 spans 13 residues. Trimming stripped 11 bases from V and 4 bases from J, with 17 bases between. The germline V gene has CDR1 LGHNT and CDR2 FRNRAP. The full variable domain, its missing parts supplied by reference TRBV12-5 and TRBJ1-1, is DARVTQTPRHKVTEMGQEVTMRCQPILGHNTVFWYRQTMMQGLELLAYFRNRAPLDDSGMPKDRFSAEMPDATLATLKIQPSEPRDSAVYFCAGAGALITEAFFGQGTRLTVV.